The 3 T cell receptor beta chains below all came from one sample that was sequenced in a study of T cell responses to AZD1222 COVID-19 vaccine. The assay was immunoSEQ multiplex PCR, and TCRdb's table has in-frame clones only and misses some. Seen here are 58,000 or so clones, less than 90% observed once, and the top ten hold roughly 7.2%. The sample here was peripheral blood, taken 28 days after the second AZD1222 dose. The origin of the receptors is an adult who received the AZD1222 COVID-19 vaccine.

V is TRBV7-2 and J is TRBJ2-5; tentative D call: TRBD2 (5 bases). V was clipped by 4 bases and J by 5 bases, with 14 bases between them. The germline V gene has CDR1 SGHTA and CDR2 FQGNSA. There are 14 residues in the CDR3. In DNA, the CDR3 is TGTGCCAGCAGCTCCTCGGGGTCCCTTGAGACCCAGTACTTC. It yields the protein CASSSSGSLETQYF.

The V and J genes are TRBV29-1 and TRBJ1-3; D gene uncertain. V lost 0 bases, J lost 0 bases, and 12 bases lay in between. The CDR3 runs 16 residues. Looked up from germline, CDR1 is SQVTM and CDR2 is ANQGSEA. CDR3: CSVEDRTFYSGNTIYF. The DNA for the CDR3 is TGCAGCGTTGAAGATAGAACTTTCTACTCTGGAAACACCATATATTTT. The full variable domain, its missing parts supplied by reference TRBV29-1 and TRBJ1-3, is SAVISQKPSRDICQRGTSLTIQCQVDSQVTMMFWYRQQPGQSLTLIATANQGSEATYESGFVIDKFPISRPNLTFSTLTVSNMSPEDSSIYLCSVEDRTFYSGNTIYFGEGSWLTVV.

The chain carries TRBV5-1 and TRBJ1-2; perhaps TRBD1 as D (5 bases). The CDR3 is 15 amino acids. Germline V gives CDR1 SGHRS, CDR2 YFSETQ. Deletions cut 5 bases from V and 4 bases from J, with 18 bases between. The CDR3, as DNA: TGCGCCAGCAGTCCGGGACGGGAACTTACCTATGGCTACACCTTC. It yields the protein CASSPGRELTYGYTF.